Below, 14 T cell receptor beta chains from the same sample are listed, as sequenced in a study of blood T cell repertoires in COVID-19. Measured with immunoSEQ multiplex PCR; TCRdb has only the in-frame clones, and not every one. Of hundreds of thousands of clones listed, roughly 88% are singletons. Specimen: PBMCs or T cells enriched from blood (not recorded which). These receptors were collected from a woman aged 25 to 39 who had recovered from COVID-19.

The genes are TRBV7-3 and TRBJ1-1, with D possibly being TRBD1 (5 bases). Germline CDR1 and CDR2: SGHTA and FQGTGA. V was trimmed by 4 bases and J by 2 bases, leaving 26 bases between them. CDR3 length: 19 amino acids. CDR3 sequence reads: CASSYQVGVKENRNTEAFF. CDR3 in DNA: TGTGCCAGCAGCTACCAGGTAGGGGTAAAAGAGAATCGTAACACTGAAGCTTTCTTT.

The chain uses TRBV7-3 and TRBJ1-2; TRBD1 matches at 9 bases. This CDR3 spans 15 amino acids. V lost 5 bases and J lost 7; bases outside the gene matches: 11. Germline CDR1 and CDR2: SGHTA and FQGTGA. The CDR3 region has the DNA TGTGCCAGCAGCGAGACCGGGACAGGGAGTGGTGGCTACACCTTC. This sequence encodes CASSETGTGSGGYTF. Drawing the rest from reference TRBV7-3 and TRBJ1-2, the complete variable domain is GAGVSQTPSNKVTEKGKYVELRCDPISGHTALYWYRQSLGQGPEFLIYFQGTGAADDSGLPNDRFFAVRPEGSVSTLKIQRTERGDSAVYLCASSETGTGSGGYTFGSGTRLTVV.

This chain joins TRBV9 and TRBJ2-3, with 9 bases fitting TRBD2. Germline V gene lookup returns CDR1 SGDLS and CDR2 YYNGEE. The V gene end was trimmed by 2 bases and the J gene end by 0 bases; junction bases not matched to a gene: 4. CDR3 length: 16 amino acids. The CDR3 is CASSVGGRGSTDTQYF. DNA of the CDR3: TGTGCCAGCAGCGTTGGCGGGAGGGGCAGCACAGATACGCAGTATTTT.

The chain carries TRBV4-3 and TRBJ1-2, with 10 bases aligning to TRBD1. V was clipped by 0 bases and J by 3 bases; unmatched bases: 1. CDR1 and CDR2 from the germline V gene are LGHNA and YSLEER. The CDR3 spans 15 residues. CDR3 in DNA: TGCGCCAGCAGCCAAGAGGGACAGGGGTACTATGGCTACACCTTC. Protein: CASSQEGQGYYGYTF.

The gene calls are TRBV27 and TRBJ1-1; D possibly corresponds to TRBD1 (6 bases). The V end was cut by 4 bases, the J end by 0 bases, with 6 bases between. CDR1 is MNHEY and CDR2 is SMNVEV in the germline V gene (reference sequence). This CDR3 spans 13 amino acids. CDR3 protein: CASSWDMNTEAFF. The DNA of the CDR3 is TGTGCCAGCAGTTGGGACATGAACACTGAAGCTTTCTTT.

This clone was seen once. The rearrangement links TRBV5-1 to TRBJ2-3; D may be TRBD1 (5 bases). V lost 4 bases and J 7 bases, leaving 16 bases between the germline ends. Per germline, CDR1 SGHRS and CDR2 YFSETQ. This CDR3 spans 14 amino acids. The CDR3 sequence: CASSRIPTEYTQYF. Written as DNA, the CDR3 is TGCGCCAGCAGCCGAATACCGACAGAATATACGCAGTATTTT.

This clone has only a few counts. The J gene is TRBJ1-2, the V gene TRBV2; D perhaps matches TRBD1 (6 bases). Looked up from germline, CDR1 is SNHLY and CDR2 is FYNNEI. The V gene lost 3 bases and the J gene lost 5 bases, with 13 bases spanning the gap. CDR3 size: 14 residues. The CDR3 sequence: CASSDQQGTYGYTF. DNA for the CDR3: TGTGCCAGCAGTGATCAACAGGGCACATATGGCTACACCTTC.

V usage is TRBV2 and J usage is TRBJ2-5; 8 bases fit TRBD1. The CDR3 length is 14 residues. Trimming took 5 bases from V and 5 from J; bases not matched to a gene: 7. Germline-derived CDR1 and CDR2 are SNHLY and FYNNEI. This CDR3 reads CASSYDRGRETQYF. The CDR3 DNA reads TGTGCCAGCAGTTACGACAGGGGTCGCGAGACCCAGTACTTC.

V is TRBV4-1 and J is TRBJ1-2; 9 bases map to TRBD1. With 8 bases clipped from V and 7 bases from J, the junction kept 11 bases outside the gene matches. This CDR3 contains 14 residues. From germline, CDR1 is MGHRA and CDR2 YSYEKL. The CDR3 reads CASQPGQGRSGYTF. The DNA for the CDR3 is TGCGCCAGCCAACCGGGACAGGGTCGATCTGGCTACACCTTC.

The genes are TRBV2 and TRBJ2-1; D unclear. Per germline, CDR1 SNHLY and CDR2 FYNNEI. Trimming removed 6 bases from V and 0 bases from J, with 6 bases in between. The CDR3 spans 13 residues. CDR3 DNA: TGTGCCAGCAGCCCAGACTCCTACAATGAGCAGTTCTTC. Its protein product is CASSPDSYNEQFF.

This chain connects TRBV11-3 to TRBJ2-5; TRBD2 matches 11 bases. Germline trimming cut 4 bases from V and 4 bases from J; bases unmatched to any gene: 14. This CDR3 has 18 amino acids. The germline V gene has CDR1 SGHNT and CDR2 YENEEA. The CDR3 spells CASSSGTSGPGGRETQYF. CDR3 sequence (DNA): TGTGCCAGCAGCTCCGGGACTAGCGGTCCGGGAGGGAGAGAGACCCAGTACTTC.

This chain links TRBV27 with TRBJ2-2, with 9 bases lining up with TRBD1. The J segment lost 4 bases and the V segment lost 6 bases, leaving 6 bases of the junction unmatched. The length of the CDR3 is 15 residues. Germline lookup yields CDR1 MNHEY and CDR2 SMNVEV (reference sequence). The CDR3 reads CASSPGQGSTGELFF. DNA of the CDR3: TGTGCCAGCAGCCCGGGACAGGGCTCCACCGGGGAGCTGTTTTTT.

The V and J genes are TRBV28 and TRBJ1-3, with D tentatively TRBD1 (6 bases). V was cut by 8 bases and J by 5 bases, with 19 bases left in between. This CDR3 has 15 amino acids. In germline, CDR1 is MDHEN, CDR2 SYDVKM. The CDR3 DNA sequence: TGTGCCAGCGCCGACCCTCAGGGGACAAGAAACACCATATATTTT. Its protein is CASADPQGTRNTIYF.

The rearrangement uses TRBV6-6 and TRBJ2-3; D perhaps matches TRBD2 (5 bases). The V gene's germline CDR1 is MNHNY and CDR2 SVGAGI (reference sequence). Trimming pared 4 bases from V and 4 bases from J, leaving 15 bases between. This CDR3 spans 15 amino acids. The CDR3, as DNA: TGTGCCAGCAGTTCCACGGGGTGGCCGCCAGATACGCAGTATTTT. Residues: CASSSTGWPPDTQYF.